The rows below give T cell receptor beta chains drawn from one sample of a study of blood T cell repertoires in COVID-19. The table came from immunoSEQ multiplex PCR; TCRdb's copy has only in-frame clones and leaves some out. The sample includes 180,000 or so clones, approximately 80% of them seen just once. Sequenced sample: peripheral blood. All receptors derive from a woman aged 35 to 49 with COVID-19, enrolled during active disease. Each CDR3 is given with its conserved first and last residue. The D gene is left open where the match is weak. Size is stated for part of the rows, as once, few or many counts, or as a class when the clone is expanded.

>15|TRBV29-1|-|-|TRBJ2-2
TGCAGCGTGGGAGGAAGGTGGGGGAACACCGGGGAGCTGTTTTTT
CSVGGRWGNTGELFF
>17|TRBV5-1|TRBD1|-|TRBJ1-2
TGCGCCAGCAGCTCAGGAGGGACAGGGTCGTCGTCTGGCGGCTACACCTTC
CASSSGGTGSSSGGYTF
>14|TRBV3-1/TRBV3-2|-|-|TRBJ1-2
TGTGCCAGCAGTTGGAGTCGGACTAGGCATGGCTACACCTTC
CASSWSRTRHGYTF
>13|TRBV6-5|-|-|TRBJ1-6
TGTGCCAGCACAGGGACCTATAATTCACCCCTCCACTTT
CASTGTYNSPLHF
>14|TRBV13|-|-|TRBJ1-6
TGTGCCAGCAGCCGAGGGGGTCCGGGTTCACCCCTCCACTTT
CASSRGGPGSPLHF
>13|TRBV5-8|-|-|TRBJ1-5
TGTGCCAGCAGCCCTCGACAGGACCAGCCCCAGCATTTT
CASSPRQDQPQHF
>13|TRBV7-2|-|-|TRBJ1-5
TGTGCCAGCAGCATCAGGGCTAATCAGCCCCAGCATTTT
CASSIRANQPQHF
>16|TRBV19|TRBD1|-|TRBJ1-1
TGTGCCAGTAGTCCACACCACAGGGGGCCGAGGACTGAAGCTTTCTTT
CASSPHHRGPRTEAFF
>17|TRBV18|-|-|TRBJ1-2
TGTGCCAGCTCACCACCGGGCCCAGGGTCAAGAAACTATGGCTACACCTTC
CASSPPGPGSRNYGYTF
>12|TRBV7-9|-|-|TRBJ1-1
TGTGCCAGCAGCACTAGGGACTTAGGAGCTTTCTTT
CASSTRDLGAFF
>13|TRBV10-3|-|-|TRBJ1-1
TGTGCCATCACTACAGGGCCGAACACTGAAGCTTTCTTT
CAITTGPNTEAFF
>14|TRBV28|-|-|TRBJ2-7
TGTGCCAGCAGTCCTTCCGGGATTTCCTACGAGCAGTACTTC
CASSPSGISYEQYF
>19|TRBV12-5|TRBD1|-|TRBJ1-1
TGTGCTAGTGGTTTGGTGGTTACTGCCACGGGACAGGGCAACACTGAAGCTTTCTTT
CASGLVVTATGQGNTEAFF
>12|TRBV12-3/TRBV12-4|-|-|TRBJ2-7
TGTGCCAGCAGTTTCAGGCCCTACGAGCAGTACTTC
CASSFRPYEQYF
>13|TRBV7-3|-|-|TRBJ1-1
TGTGCCAGCAGAAGGTCGGGTAACACTGAAGCTTTCTTT
CASRRSGNTEAFF
>15|TRBV7-9|TRBD1|-|TRBJ1-2
TGTGCCAGCAGCTTGGGACAGGCGTCTTACTATGGCTACACCTTC
CASSLGQASYYGYTF
>14|TRBV28|-|-|TRBJ1-5
TGTGCCAGCAGTTTATTAGCAAGCAATCAGCCCCAGCATTTT
CASSLLASNQPQHF
>14|TRBV24-1|TRBD1|-|TRBJ1-2
TGTGCCACCAGCTCCGGGACAGGGGGCCGTGGCTACACCTTC
CATSSGTGGRGYTF
>14|TRBV27|TRBD2|-|TRBJ2-2
TGTGCCAGCCGTAGCGGGAGCGGCACCGGGGAGCTGTTTTTT
CASRSGSGTGELFF
>13|TRBV14|TRBD1|-|TRBJ2-7
TGTGCCAGCGGGACAGGGTTCCCTCGCGAGCAGTACTTC
CASGTGFPREQYF
>20|TRBV5-1|TRBD1|-|TRBJ1-1
TGCGCCAGCAGCTTGCCTTATGGTTTGGACAGGGGAAGGGACCGCACTGAAGCTTTCTTT
CASSLPYGLDRGRDRTEAFF
>14|TRBV5-4|TRBD1|-|TRBJ1-1
TGTGCCAGCAGCCTGGAACAGGGGGCTACTGAAGCTTTCTTT
CASSLEQGATEAFF
>15|TRBV24-1|-|few|TRBJ1-2
TGTGCCACCAGTGGAAACGCGCTTATAAACTATGGCTACACCTTC
CATSGNALINYGYTF
>15|TRBV5-1|TRBD1|-|TRBJ1-1
TGCGCCAGCAGCCCGGACAGACAGGGAAGGACTGAAGCTTTCTTT
CASSPDRQGRTEAFF
>14|TRBV5-1|TRBD1|-|TRBJ2-7
TGCGCCAGCAGCATCCGGACAGGGGGATACGAGCAGTACTTC
CASSIRTGGYEQYF
>19|TRBV7-9|TRBD2|-|TRBJ2-5
TGTGCCAGCAGCACCCTAGCGGGGGAGATCCTACGACTCCAAGAGACCCAGTACTTC
CASSTLAGEILRLQETQYF
>12|TRBV19|-|-|TRBJ1-1
TGTGCCGTCGGAGGTTTAGCGACTGAAGCTTTCTTT
CAVGGLATEAFF
>15|TRBV6-5|TRBD1|few|TRBJ1-5
TGTGCCAGCAGTACAGGGGCCCAGGGTCGGCGGCCCCAGCATTTT
CASSTGAQGRRPQHF
>9|TRBV29-1|-|few|TRBJ2-7
TGCAGCGTCGGTATCGAGCAGTACTTC
CSVGIEQYF
>13|TRBV27|TRBD1|-|TRBJ1-3
TGTGCCAGCAGGCAGGGGGCTGGAAACACCATATATTTT
CASRQGAGNTIYF
>15|TRBV5-1|-|once|TRBJ2-2
TGCGCCAGCAGCTTGGATGCGCGGTCCGGCGGGGAGCTGTTTTTT
CASSLDARSGGELFF
>19|TRBV5-8|TRBD1|-|TRBJ1-2
TGTGCCAGCAGCTTGACCCCTTTACAGGGGGACAGGGTTAACTATGGCTACACCTTC
CASSLTPLQGDRVNYGYTF
>13|TRBV24-1|-|-|TRBJ1-6
TGTGCCACCAGCGGGGGATCCAATTCACCCCTCCACTTT
CATSGGSNSPLHF
>12|TRBV6-2/TRBV6-3|-|few|TRBJ1-1
TGTGCCAGCAGCAACAGTCCCACTGAAGCTTTCTTT
CASSNSPTEAFF
>13|TRBV7-2|-|-|TRBJ2-7
TGTGCCAGCAGCTTAAGCCGTTCCTACGAGCAGTACTTC
CASSLSRSYEQYF
>18|TRBV7-2|TRBD2|-|TRBJ2-2
TGTGCCAGCAGCGTGCTAGTAGCGGGGGGGCAATACACCGGGGAGCTGTTTTTT
CASSVLVAGGQYTGELFF
>13|TRBV10-1|TRBD1|-|TRBJ1-5
TGCGCCAGAAGTGGAGGACAGGACGCGCCCCAGCATTTT
CARSGGQDAPQHF
>18|TRBV5-1|TRBD1|-|TRBJ1-1
TGCGCCAGCAGCGTGGGGTTTGGGACAGGTAAAATGAACACTGAAGCTTTCTTT
CASSVGFGTGKMNTEAFF
>11|TRBV24-1|-|-|TRBJ2-1
TGTGCCACCAGTGATTTTACATCCCAGTTCTTC
CATSDFTSQFF
>15|TRBV6-5|TRBD1|once|TRBJ1-3
TGTGCCAGCAGTTACTGGACAGGGGCTGGAAACACCATATATTTT
CASSYWTGAGNTIYF
>16|TRBV18|-|-|TRBJ1-2
TGTGCCAGCTCACCCCTTGGGGGGTCAGAACCCTATGGCTACACCTTC
CASSPLGGSEPYGYTF
>15|TRBV7-9|TRBD2|-|TRBJ2-1
TGTGCCAGCAGCTTAGTGGCGGGAGTTGGCAATGAGCAGTTCTTC
CASSLVAGVGNEQFF
>15|TRBV5-4|TRBD2|-|TRBJ2-7
TGTGCCAGCAGCCTCAGCGGGGCTGGGGAGTACGAGCAGTACTTC
CASSLSGAGEYEQYF
>14|TRBV5-4|-|once|TRBJ2-7
TGTGCCAGCAGCTCGTCGGATAGACTTTACGAGCAGTACTTC
CASSSSDRLYEQYF
>15|TRBV14|TRBD1|-|TRBJ1-1
TGTGCCAGCAGCCAAATCGGACAGGGCAACACTGAAGCTTTCTTT
CASSQIGQGNTEAFF
>18|TRBV27|TRBD1|-|TRBJ1-2
TGTGCCAGCAGTTTATCTGGGACAGGGGCCGCGGCGGCTTATGGCTACACCTTC
CASSLSGTGAAAAYGYTF
>15|TRBV7-3|TRBD1|-|TRBJ1-1
TGTGCCAGCAGCATCGCAGGGGGTAGGGGCACTGAAGCTTTCTTT
CASSIAGGRGTEAFF
>13|TRBV19|-|-|TRBJ2-7
TGTGCCAGTAGTATAGATGGGGCCTCCGAGCAGTACTTC
CASSIDGASEQYF
>14|TRBV29-1|TRBD2|-|TRBJ2-7
TGCAGCGTCGGCGTACCGGGAGGGCCGGACGAGCAGTACTTC
CSVGVPGGPDEQYF